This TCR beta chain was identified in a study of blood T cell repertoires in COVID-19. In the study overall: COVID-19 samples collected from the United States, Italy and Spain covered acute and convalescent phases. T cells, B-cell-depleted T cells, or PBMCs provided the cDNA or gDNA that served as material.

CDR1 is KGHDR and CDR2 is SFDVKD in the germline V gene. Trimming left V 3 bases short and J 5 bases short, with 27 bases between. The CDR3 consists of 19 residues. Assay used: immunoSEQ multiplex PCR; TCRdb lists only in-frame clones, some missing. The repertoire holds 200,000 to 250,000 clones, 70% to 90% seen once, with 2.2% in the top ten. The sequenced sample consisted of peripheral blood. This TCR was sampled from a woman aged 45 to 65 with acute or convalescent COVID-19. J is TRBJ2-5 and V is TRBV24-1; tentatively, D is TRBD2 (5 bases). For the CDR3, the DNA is TGTGCCACCAGTGATCCTAACCCGCTAGCAGGTCCACCTGGGGAGACCCAGTACTTC. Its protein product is CATSDPNPLAGPPGETQYF.